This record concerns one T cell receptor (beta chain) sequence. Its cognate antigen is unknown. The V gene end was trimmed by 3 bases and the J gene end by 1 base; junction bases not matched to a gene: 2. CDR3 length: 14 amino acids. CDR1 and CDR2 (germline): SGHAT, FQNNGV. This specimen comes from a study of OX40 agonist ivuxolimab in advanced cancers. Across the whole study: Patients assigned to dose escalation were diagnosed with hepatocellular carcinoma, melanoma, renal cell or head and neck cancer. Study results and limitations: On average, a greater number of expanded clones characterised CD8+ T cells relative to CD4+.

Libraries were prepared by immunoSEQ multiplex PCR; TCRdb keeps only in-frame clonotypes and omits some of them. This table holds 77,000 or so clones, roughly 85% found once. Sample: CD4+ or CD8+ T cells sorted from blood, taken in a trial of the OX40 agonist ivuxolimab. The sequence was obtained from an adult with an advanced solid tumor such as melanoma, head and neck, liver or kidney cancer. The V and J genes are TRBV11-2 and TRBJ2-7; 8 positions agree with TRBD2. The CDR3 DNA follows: TGTGCCAGCAGCTTGGGACTAGGTTCCTACGAGCAGTACTTC. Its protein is CASSLGLGSYEQYF.